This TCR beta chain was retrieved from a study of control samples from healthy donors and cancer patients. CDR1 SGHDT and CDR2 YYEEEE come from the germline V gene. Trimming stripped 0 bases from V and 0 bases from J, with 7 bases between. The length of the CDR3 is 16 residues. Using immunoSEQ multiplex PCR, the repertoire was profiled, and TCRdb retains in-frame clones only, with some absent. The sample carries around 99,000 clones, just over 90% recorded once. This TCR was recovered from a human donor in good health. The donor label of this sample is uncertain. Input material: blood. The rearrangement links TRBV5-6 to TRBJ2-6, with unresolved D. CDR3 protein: CASSLGLYSGANVLTF. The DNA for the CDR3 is TGTGCCAGCAGCTTGGGACTGTACTCTGGGGCCAACGTCCTGACTTTC.